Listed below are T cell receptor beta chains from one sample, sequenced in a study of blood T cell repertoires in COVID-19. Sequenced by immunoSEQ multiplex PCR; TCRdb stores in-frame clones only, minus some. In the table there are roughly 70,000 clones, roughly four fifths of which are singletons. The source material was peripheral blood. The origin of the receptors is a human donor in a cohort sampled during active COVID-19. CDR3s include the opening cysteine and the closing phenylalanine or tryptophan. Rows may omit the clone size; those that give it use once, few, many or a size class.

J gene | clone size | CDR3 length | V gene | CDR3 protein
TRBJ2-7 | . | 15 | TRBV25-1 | CASSDSRSGSYEQYF
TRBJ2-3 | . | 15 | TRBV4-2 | CATSEGVVSTDTQYF
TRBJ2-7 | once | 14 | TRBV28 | CASSPPGGLYEQYF
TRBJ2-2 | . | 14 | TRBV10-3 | CAISDRPTTGELFF
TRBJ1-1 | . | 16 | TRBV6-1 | CASSGPNGLITGEAFF
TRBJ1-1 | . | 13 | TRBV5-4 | CASTPQGGTEAFF
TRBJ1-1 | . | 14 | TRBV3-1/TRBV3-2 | CASSQIRTGGEAFF
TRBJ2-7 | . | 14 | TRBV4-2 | CASSQGGTGGAEYF
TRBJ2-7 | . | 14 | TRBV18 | CASSSTGLAGEQYF
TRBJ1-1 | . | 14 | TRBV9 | CASSPRDRHTEAFF
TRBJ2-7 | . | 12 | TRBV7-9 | CASSPSLYEQYF
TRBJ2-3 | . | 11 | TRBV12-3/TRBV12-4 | CASSLTDTQYF
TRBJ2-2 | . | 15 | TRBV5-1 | CASSLREGSIGELFF
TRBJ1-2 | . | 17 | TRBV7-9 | CASSSLGTLGINYGYTF
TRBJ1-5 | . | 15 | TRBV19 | CASSSDRRREQPQHF
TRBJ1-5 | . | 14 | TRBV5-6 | CASSPGFSNQPQHF
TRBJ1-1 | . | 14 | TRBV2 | CAGGQGDGNTEAFF
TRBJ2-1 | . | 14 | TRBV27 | CASSGQGSNNEQFF
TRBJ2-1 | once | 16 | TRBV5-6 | CASSLLAGDPWDEQFF
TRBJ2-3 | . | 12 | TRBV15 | CATSRARDTQYF
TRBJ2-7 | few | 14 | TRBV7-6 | CASSLGRGSYEQYF
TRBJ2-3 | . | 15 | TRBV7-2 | CASSSSGGPTDTQYF
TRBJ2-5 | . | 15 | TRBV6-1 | CASSEATGGGETQYF
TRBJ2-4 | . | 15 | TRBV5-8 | CASSIDRGAKNIQYF
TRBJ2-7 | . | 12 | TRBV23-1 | CASIWTVKEQYF
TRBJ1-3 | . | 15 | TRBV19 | CASSNRVISGNTIYF
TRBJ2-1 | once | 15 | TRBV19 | CASSSSRLAGNEQFF
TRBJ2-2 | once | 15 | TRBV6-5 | CASSYSTGGTGELFF
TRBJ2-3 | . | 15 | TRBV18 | CASSPGDYATDTQYF
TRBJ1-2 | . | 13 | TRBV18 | CASSPDSNYGYTF
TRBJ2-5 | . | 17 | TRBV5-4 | CASSPEGVGSVTETQYF
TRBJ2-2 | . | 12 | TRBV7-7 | CASGTGAGELFF
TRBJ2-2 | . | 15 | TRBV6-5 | CASRGQGGISGELFF
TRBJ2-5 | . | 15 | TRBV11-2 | CASSMDRGPQETQYF
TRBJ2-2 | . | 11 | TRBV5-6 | CASTRGRELFF
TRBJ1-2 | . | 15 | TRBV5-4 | CASSTGTGMDYGYTF